The next 17 T cell receptor beta chains were all read from a single sample in a study of glioma-infiltrating T cells after dendritic cell vaccination. The time point here: after dendritic cell vaccination, including at tumor progression/relapse. Repertoires were generated with immunoSEQ multiplex PCR, while TCRdb's copy carries only in-frame clones and drops some. The sample holds 90,000 to 140,000 clones, nearly 90% seen once. The starting material was blood, obtained after dendritic cell vaccination. Receptors originate from a human donor with glioblastoma.

This clone was detected only once. The chain employs TRBV6-1 and TRBJ1-3; perhaps TRBD1 as D (6 bases). Germline V CDR1 and CDR2: MNHNS, SASEGT. The CDR3 extends over 15 amino acids. V lost 3 bases and J lost 7, with 16 bases in between. The CDR3: CASSDGGGRGNTIYF. Here the CDR3 DNA reads TGTGCCAGCAGTGATGGGGGCGGCCGAGGCAACACCATATATTTT.

The sample holds one count of this clone. The rearrangement joins TRBV10-3 to TRBJ2-5, with 9 bases identical to TRBD1. The germline V gene has CDR1 ENHRY and CDR2 SYGVKD. Trimming cost V 6 bases and J 4 bases; bases outside gene matches: 6. The CDR3 length is 14 residues. The CDR3 spells CAIRTDRGRETQYF. The CDR3 coding sequence is TGTGCCATCAGAACGGACAGGGGACGAGAGACCCAGTACTTC.

The V gene is TRBV19, the J gene TRBJ1-4, with D possibly TRBD1 on 6 matching bases. There are 16 residues in the CDR3. V was cut by 1 base and J by 3 bases, with 12 bases left in between. Germline V gene sequence: CDR1 LNHDA, CDR2 SQIVND (reference sequence). CDR3: CASSIGRGSANEKLFF. DNA of the CDR3: TGTGCCAGTAGTATAGGCAGGGGCTCCGCTAATGAAAAACTGTTTTTT.

The rearrangement links TRBV18 to TRBJ2-7; D is ambiguous. V dropped 0 bases and J dropped 1 base, with 7 bases sitting between them. Germline values: CDR1 KGHSH, CDR2 LQKENI. CDR3 length: 14 amino acids. CDR3 region: CASSPPPGSYEQYF. CDR3 nucleotide sequence: TGTGCCAGCTCACCACCGCCCGGGTCCTACGAGCAGTACTTC.

This chain connects TRBV6-6 to TRBJ1-3; D is possibly TRBD1 (5 bases). This CDR3 region has 13 residues. Germline CDR1 is MNHNY and CDR2 is SVGAGI (reference sequence). Trimming removed 8 bases at V and 0 bases at J, with 8 bases between. CDR3 loop: CASRGSSGNTIYF. In DNA, the CDR3 is TGTGCCAGCCGGGGGAGCTCTGGAAACACCATATATTTT.

This rearrangement joins TRBV19 to TRBJ2-6; 9 nucleotides agree with TRBD2. The germline gives CDR1 LNHDA, CDR2 SQIVND (reference sequence). Trimming cost V 6 bases and J 3 bases; bases outside gene matches: 9. This CDR3 has 17 residues. For the CDR3, the DNA is TGTGCCAGTAGAAGATCACTAGCGGGCGGTGGGGCCAACGTCCTGACTTTC. This translates into CASRRSLAGGGANVLTF. Looking up the rest from reference TRBV19 and TRBJ2-6 gives the full variable domain: DGGITQSPKYLFRKEGQNVTLSCEQNLNHDAMYWYRQDPGQGLRLIYYSQIVNDFQKGDIAEGYSVSREKKESFPLTVTSAQKNPTAFYLCASRRSLAGGGANVLTFGAGSRLTVL.

The chain uses TRBV11-2 and TRBJ2-7; a possible D gene is TRBD1 (6 bases). This CDR3 has 15 amino acids. V was shortened by 3 bases and J by 2 bases, with 14 bases between the two germline ends. Per the germline V gene, CDR1 is SGHAT and CDR2 is FQNNGV. The CDR3 is CASSLRPDRTYEQYF. The CDR3 DNA follows: TGTGCCAGCAGCTTGAGACCGGACAGAACCTACGAGCAGTACTTC.

The chain combines TRBV28 with TRBJ1-4; D not certain. Germline values: CDR1 MDHEN, CDR2 SYDVKM. The CDR3 consists of 16 residues. With 5 bases removed from V and 8 bases from J, the gap between germline ends came to 21 bases. CDR3 sequence: CASSPHGGEAEEKLFF. The CDR3 DNA reads as TGTGCCAGCAGTCCTCATGGTGGCGAGGCGGAAGAAAAACTGTTTTTT.

The chain is built from TRBV6-5 and TRBJ2-7; D is uncertain. The V end lost 5 bases, the J end lost 0 bases, and 8 bases lay between the germline ends. Germline assignment: CDR1 MNHEY and CDR2 SVGAGI. The CDR3 has 13 amino acids. CDR3 in DNA: TGTGCCAGCAGTCCACCCAGCTCCTACGAGCAGTACTTC. Translating gives CASSPPSSYEQYF.

The V call is TRBV7-2, the J call TRBJ2-7; the match to TRBD2 covers 11 bases. J gave up 4 bases and V 4 bases, and 6 bases lay outside the gene matches. The CDR3 is 15 amino acids. Germline V gene sequence: CDR1 SGHTA, CDR2 FQGNSA. The CDR3 sequence is CASSSRLAGQYEQYF. CDR3 nucleotides: TGTGCCAGCAGCTCCAGACTAGCGGGGCAGTACGAGCAGTACTTC. Filled out from reference TRBV7-2 and TRBJ2-7, the complete variable domain reads GAGVSQSPSNKVTEKGKDVELRCDPISGHTALYWYRQSLGQGLEFLIYFQGNSAPDKSGLPSDRFSAERTGGSVSTLTIQRTQQEDSAVYLCASSSRLAGQYEQYFGPGTRLTVT.

The table lists this clone with a count of one. This chain joins TRBV5-1 and TRBJ1-4; no clear D gene. The germline V gene encodes CDR1 SGHRS and CDR2 YFSETQ. The length of the CDR3 is 15 residues. V was trimmed by 0 bases and J by 7 bases, leaving 13 bases between them. The CDR3 DNA sequence: TGCGCCAGCAGCTTGGCCCCCGGGGTTAGTGAAAAACTGTTTTTT. Its translation: CASSLAPGVSEKLFF.

V is TRBV5-1 and J is TRBJ2-7, with a possible D match to TRBD1 (6 bases). Germline V gene lookup returns CDR1 SGHRS and CDR2 YFSETQ. The V and J ends lost 6 bases and 2 bases respectively, with 12 bases between them. The CDR3 has 13 amino acids. The CDR3 nucleotides read TGCGCCAGCAAGACAGGTCAAACCTACGAGCAGTACTTC. Amino acid sequence: CASKTGQTYEQYF.

This chain connects TRBV5-7 to TRBJ1-4; TRBD1 aligns across 7 bases. Being an ORF, TRBV5-7 has a function that is uncertain. The CDR3 sequence is 18 residues long. The junction had 13 bases not matched to a gene; V was cut back by 3 bases and J by 2 bases. The CDR3, as DNA: TGTGCCAGCAGCTCGGTCGAGCCAGGGGGGAGTACTAATGAAAAACTGTTTTTT. Amino acids: CASSSVEPGGSTNEKLFF.

This chain joins TRBV10-3 and TRBJ2-5; TRBD2 matches at 8 bases. The CDR3 sequence is 16 residues long. Germline CDR1 and CDR2: ENHRY and SYGVKD. Losses at the gene ends were 6 bases for V and 4 bases for J; bases not matched to a gene: 13. The CDR3 reads CAIRGVGAGEGETQYF. For the CDR3, the DNA is TGTGCCATCAGGGGGGTCGGAGCGGGAGAAGGAGAGACCCAGTACTTC.

The chain joins TRBV19 to TRBJ2-3; TRBD2 matches 7 bases. CDR3 length: 14 residues. The V gene end was trimmed by 5 bases and the J gene end by 0 bases; junction bases not matched to a gene: 2. CDR1 is LNHDA and CDR2 is SQIVND in the germline V gene (reference sequence). CDR3 in amino acids: CASSLAESTDTQYF. The DNA for the CDR3 is TGTGCCAGTAGTCTAGCGGAGAGCACAGATACGCAGTATTTT.

The CDR3 loop is CASSSTDFGAGELFF. The CDR3 DNA reads TGTGCCAGCAGTTCCACGGACTTTGGGGCCGGGGAGCTGTTTTTT. V gene TRBV28 combines with J gene TRBJ2-2; tentatively, D is TRBD2 (5 bases). Germline CDR1 reads MDHEN; CDR2 reads SYDVKM. V was shortened by 4 bases and J by 6 bases, with 15 bases between the two germline ends. This CDR3 comprises 15 residues.

The chain joins TRBV7-2 to TRBJ2-2; D is possibly TRBD2 (6 bases). V gave up 0 bases and J gave up 6 bases, with 8 bases separating them. Germline V lookup: CDR1 SGHTA, CDR2 FQGNSA. The CDR3 has 14 residues. CDR3 nucleotides: TGTGCCAGCAGCTTAGCATGGAGGGCCGGGGAGCTGTTTTTT. Translating it yields CASSLAWRAGELFF. The full variable domain, with the rest looked up from reference TRBV7-2 and TRBJ2-2, is GAGVSQSPSNKVTEKGKDVELRCDPISGHTALYWYRQSLGQGLEFLIYFQGNSAPDKSGLPSDRFSAERTGGSVSTLTIQRTQQEDSAVYLCASSLAWRAGELFFGEGSRLTVL.